These 6 T cell receptor beta chains share one sample of origin, sequenced in a study of molecular identifiers for immune sequencing clone quantification (dated by TCRdb to 2016 to 2018). Library generation was performed with PCR. Sequencer: NextSeq 500. TCRdb reprocessed the public reads (quality trimming at Q25 with fastp, clone calling with MiXCR) and kept in-frame beta chains. Identical CDR3 protein sequences are pooled into one entry, listed with their most common genes and DNA. This sample holds hundreds of thousands of distinct CDR3 sequences; 25% were observed only once. 0.7% to 0.95% of the sample is in the top ten clones. The sample consisted of naive CD8+ T cells from blood, with Jurkat cell RNA spiked in. According to the study, the label for this sample's cell subset or site signals: FACS-sorted CD8+CD4-CCR7+CD45RA+ naive T cells. Receptors were obtained from a human donor in good health. Some libraries in this study had Jurkat cell RNA spiked in.

V gene TRBV28 combines with J gene TRBJ2-2; a weak D match, TRBD2 (5 bases). This CDR3 has 12 amino acids. Germline lookup yields CDR1 MDHEN and CDR2 SYDVKM. V lost 11 bases, J lost 6 bases, and 13 bases lay in between. This chain's CDR3 is CAEGEAPGELFF. The DNA for the CDR3 is TGTGCCGAGGGAGAGGCACCCGGGGAGCTGTTTTTT.

J is TRBJ2-5 and V is TRBV6-5; D is possibly TRBD1 (6 bases). In germline, CDR1 is MNHEY, CDR2 SVGAGI. The CDR3 is 14 amino acids. V gave up 5 bases and J gave up 3 bases, with 13 bases separating them. CDR3 nucleotide sequence: TGTGCCAGCAGTGGGCCTGGGACAAAAGAGACCCAGTACTTC. Its translation is CASSGPGTKETQYF.

This clonotype came up many times. The chain is built from TRBV5-6 and TRBJ1-1, with 8 bases identical to TRBD1. The length of the CDR3 is 18 residues. V shed 3 bases and J 2 bases; nucleotides not matched to a gene: 15. The germline CDR1 and CDR2 sequences are SGHDT and YYEEEE. The CDR3 here is CASSSKNGFGQGNTEAFF. The CDR3 DNA reads as TGTGCCAGCAGCTCCAAGAACGGATTCGGACAGGGTAACACTGAAGCTTTCTTT.

This chain joins TRBV7-9 and TRBJ2-5; TRBD2 matches 7 bases. CDR1 and CDR2 (germline): SEHNR, FQNEAQ (reference sequence). The V gene end was trimmed by 4 bases and the J gene end by 2 bases; junction bases not matched to a gene: 19. There are 19 residues in the CDR3. CDR3 sequence reads: CASSSLRGLRGFPQETQYF. Here the CDR3 DNA reads TGTGCCAGCAGCTCCTTACGGGGACTACGGGGGTTCCCGCAAGAGACCCAGTACTTC.

The chain employs TRBV30 and TRBJ2-7, with TRBD2 identical over 9 bases. V lost 1 base, J lost 2 bases, and 3 bases stayed unmatched. The CDR3 has 14 amino acids. From germline, CDR1 is GTSNPN and CDR2 SVGIG (reference sequence). Here the CDR3 reads CAWSELAGTYEQYF. The CDR3 nucleotides are TGTGCCTGGAGTGAGCTAGCGGGAACCTACGAGCAGTACTTC.

The V and J genes are TRBV20-1 and TRBJ2-3; TRBD2 aligns across 11 bases. In germline, CDR1 is DFQATT, CDR2 SNEGSKA (reference sequence). CDR3 length equals 15 residues. V lost 5 bases, J lost 3 bases, and 7 bases stayed unmatched. This CDR3 reads CSAHSGTSGTDTQYF. The CDR3, as DNA: TGCAGTGCTCACTCCGGGACTAGCGGTACAGATACGCAGTATTTT.